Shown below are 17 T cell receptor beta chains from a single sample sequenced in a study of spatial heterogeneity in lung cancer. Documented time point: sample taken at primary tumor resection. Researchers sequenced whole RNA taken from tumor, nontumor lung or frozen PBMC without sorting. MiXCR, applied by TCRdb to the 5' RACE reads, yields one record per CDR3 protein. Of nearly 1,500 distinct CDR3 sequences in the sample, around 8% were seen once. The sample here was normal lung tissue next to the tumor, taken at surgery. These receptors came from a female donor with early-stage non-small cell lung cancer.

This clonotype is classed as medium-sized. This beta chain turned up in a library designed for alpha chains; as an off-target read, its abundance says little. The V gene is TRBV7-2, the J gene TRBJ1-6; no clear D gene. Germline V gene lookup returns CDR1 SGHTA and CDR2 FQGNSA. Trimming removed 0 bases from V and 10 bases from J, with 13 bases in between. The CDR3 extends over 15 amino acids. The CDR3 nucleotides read TGTGCCAGCAGCTTAGCTTCCCAGATTGGATCACCCCTCCACTTT. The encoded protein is CASSLASQIGSPLHF. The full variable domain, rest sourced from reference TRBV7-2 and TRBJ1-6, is GAGVSQSPSNKVTEKGKDVELRCDPISGHTALYWYRQSLGQGLEFLIYFQGNSAPDKSGLPSDRFSAERTGGSVSTLTIQRTQQEDSAVYLCASSLASQIGSPLHFGNGTRLTVT.

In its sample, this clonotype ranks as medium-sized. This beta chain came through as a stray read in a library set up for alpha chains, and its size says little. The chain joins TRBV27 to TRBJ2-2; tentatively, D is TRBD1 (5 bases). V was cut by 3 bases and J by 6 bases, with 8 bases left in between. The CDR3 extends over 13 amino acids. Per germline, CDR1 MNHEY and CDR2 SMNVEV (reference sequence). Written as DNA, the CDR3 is TGTGCCAGCAGTTTCCAGGGCCCCGGGGAGCTGTTTTTT. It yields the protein CASSFQGPGELFF.

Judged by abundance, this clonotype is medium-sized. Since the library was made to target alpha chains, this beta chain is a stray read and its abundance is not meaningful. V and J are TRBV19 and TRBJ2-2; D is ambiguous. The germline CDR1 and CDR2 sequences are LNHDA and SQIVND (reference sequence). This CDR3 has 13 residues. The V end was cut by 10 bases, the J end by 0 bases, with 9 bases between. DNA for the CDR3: TGTGCCACCGCAAACGCGAACACCGGGGAGCTGTTTTTT. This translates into CATANANTGELFF. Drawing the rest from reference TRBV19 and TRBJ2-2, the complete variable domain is DGGITQSPKYLFRKEGQNVTLSCEQNLNHDAMYWYRQDPGQGLRLIYYSQIVNDFQKGDIAEGYSVSREKKESFPLTVTSAQKNPTAFYLCATANANTGELFFGEGSRLTVL.

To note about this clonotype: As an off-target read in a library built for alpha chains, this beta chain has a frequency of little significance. The CDR3 loop is CATSRDTAPDTQYF. CDR3 nucleotides: TGTGCCACCAGCAGAGATACAGCCCCAGATACGCAGTATTTT. The chain links TRBV15 to TRBJ2-3; the D is unclear. From germline, CDR1 is LNHNV and CDR2 YYDKDF (reference sequence). Trimming shortened V by 0 bases and J by 4 bases, and 8 bases separated the two germline ends. The CDR3 length is 14 residues.

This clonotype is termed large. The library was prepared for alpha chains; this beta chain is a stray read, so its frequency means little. CDR3 protein: CASSLDRGPYEQYF. The CDR3 DNA reads as TGTGCCAGCAGCTTGGACAGGGGCCCCTACGAGCAGTACTTC. V gene TRBV7-2 combines with J gene TRBJ2-7, with TRBD1 matching 9 bases. CDR3 length: 14 amino acids. Germline assignment: CDR1 SGHTA and CDR2 FQGNSA. Losses at the gene ends were 3 bases for V and 2 bases for J; bases not matched to a gene: 2.

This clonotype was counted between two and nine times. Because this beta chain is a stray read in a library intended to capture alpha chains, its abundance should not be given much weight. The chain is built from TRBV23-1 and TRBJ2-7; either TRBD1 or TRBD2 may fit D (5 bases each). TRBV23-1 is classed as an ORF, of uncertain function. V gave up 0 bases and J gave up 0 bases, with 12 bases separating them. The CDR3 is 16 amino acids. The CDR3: CASSQSRDGFSYEQYF. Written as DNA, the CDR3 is TGCGCCAGCAGTCAATCGAGGGACGGATTCTCCTACGAGCAGTACTTC.

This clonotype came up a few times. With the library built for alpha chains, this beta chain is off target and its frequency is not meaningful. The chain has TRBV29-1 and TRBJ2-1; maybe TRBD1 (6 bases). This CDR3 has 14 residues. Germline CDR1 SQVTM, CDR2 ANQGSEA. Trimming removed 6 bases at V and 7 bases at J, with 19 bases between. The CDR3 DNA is TGCAGCGTCCAGGATCATGGGGGCCCGAATGAGCAGTTCTTC. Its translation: CSVQDHGGPNEQFF.

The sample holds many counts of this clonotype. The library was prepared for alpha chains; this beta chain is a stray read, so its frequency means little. CDR3 in DNA: TGTGCCAGCAGCTTGACAGTGCCCCCCTACGAGCAGTACTTC. It translates to CASSLTVPPYEQYF. The chain recombines TRBV13 with TRBJ2-7; D is perhaps TRBD1 (5 bases). This CDR3 contains 14 residues. V was clipped by 3 bases and J by 2 bases, with 11 bases between them. Germline V gives CDR1 PRHDT, CDR2 FYEKMQ (reference sequence).

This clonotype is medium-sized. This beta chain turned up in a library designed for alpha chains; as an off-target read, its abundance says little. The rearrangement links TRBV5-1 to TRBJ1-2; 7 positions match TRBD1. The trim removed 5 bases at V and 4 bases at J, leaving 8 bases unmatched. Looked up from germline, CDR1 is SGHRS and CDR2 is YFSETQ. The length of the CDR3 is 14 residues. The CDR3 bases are TGCGCCAGCAGTCAAGGGGGCTTAGGCTATGGCTACACCTTC. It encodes CASSQGGLGYGYTF.

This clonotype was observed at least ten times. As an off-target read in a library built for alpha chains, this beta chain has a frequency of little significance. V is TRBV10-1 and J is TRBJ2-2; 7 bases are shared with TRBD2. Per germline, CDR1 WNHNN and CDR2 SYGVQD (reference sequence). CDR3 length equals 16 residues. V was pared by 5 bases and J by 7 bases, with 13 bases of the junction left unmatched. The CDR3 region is CASSSSGAKDHGELFF. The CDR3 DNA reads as TGCGCCAGCAGTTCAAGCGGGGCCAAGGACCACGGGGAGCTGTTTTTT.

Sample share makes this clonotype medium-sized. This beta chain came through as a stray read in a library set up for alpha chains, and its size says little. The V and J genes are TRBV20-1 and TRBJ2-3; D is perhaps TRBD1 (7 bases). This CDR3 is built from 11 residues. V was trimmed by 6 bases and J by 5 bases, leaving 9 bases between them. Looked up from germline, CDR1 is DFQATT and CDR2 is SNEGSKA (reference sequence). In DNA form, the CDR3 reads TGCAGTGCCCAGGGGGGAGATACGCAGTATTTT. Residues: CSAQGGDTQYF.

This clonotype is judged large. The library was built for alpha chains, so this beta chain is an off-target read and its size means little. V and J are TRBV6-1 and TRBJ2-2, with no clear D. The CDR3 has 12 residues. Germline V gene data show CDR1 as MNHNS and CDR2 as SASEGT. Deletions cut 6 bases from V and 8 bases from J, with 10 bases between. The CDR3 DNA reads TGTGCCAGCAGGGACCCCCCAGGGGAGCTGTTTTTT. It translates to CASRDPPGELFF.

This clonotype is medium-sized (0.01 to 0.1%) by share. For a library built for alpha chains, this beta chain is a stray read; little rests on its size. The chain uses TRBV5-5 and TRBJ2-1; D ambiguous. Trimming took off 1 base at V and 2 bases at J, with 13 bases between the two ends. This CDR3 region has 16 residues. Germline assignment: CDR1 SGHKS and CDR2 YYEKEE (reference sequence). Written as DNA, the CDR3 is TGTGCCAGCAGCTTGCCAGGATTTCTCGCCTACAATGAGCAGTTCTTC. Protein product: CASSLPGFLAYNEQFF.

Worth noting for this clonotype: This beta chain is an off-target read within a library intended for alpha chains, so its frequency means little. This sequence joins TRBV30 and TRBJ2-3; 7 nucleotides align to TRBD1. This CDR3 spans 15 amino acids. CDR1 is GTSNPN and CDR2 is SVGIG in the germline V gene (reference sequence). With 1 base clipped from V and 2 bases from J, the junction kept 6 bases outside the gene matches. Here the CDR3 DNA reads TGTGCCTGGAGTGCGACGGGACAGTTCACAGATACGCAGTATTTT. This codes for CAWSATGQFTDTQYF. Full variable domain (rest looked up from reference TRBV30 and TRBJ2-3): SQTIHQWPATLVQPVGSPLSLECTVEGTSNPNLYWYRQAAGRGLQLLFYSVGIGQISSEVPQNLSASRPQDRQFILSSKKLLLSDSGFYLCAWSATGQFTDTQYFGPGTRLTVL.

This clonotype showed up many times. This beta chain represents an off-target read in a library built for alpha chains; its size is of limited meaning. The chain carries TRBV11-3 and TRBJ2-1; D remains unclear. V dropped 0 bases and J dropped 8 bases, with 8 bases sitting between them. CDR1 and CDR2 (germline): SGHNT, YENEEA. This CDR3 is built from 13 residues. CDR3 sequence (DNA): TGTGCCAGCAGCTTAGAGGGTCGGCATGAGCAGTTCTTC. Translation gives CASSLEGRHEQFF.

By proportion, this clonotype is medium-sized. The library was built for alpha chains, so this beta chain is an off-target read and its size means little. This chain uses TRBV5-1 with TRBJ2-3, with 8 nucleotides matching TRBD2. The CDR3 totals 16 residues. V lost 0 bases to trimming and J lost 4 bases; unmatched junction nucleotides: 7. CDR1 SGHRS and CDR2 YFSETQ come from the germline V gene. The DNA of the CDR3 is TGCGCCAGCAGCTTGGGAAGCGGGAGCGGAGCAGATACGCAGTATTTT. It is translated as CASSLGSGSGADTQYF.

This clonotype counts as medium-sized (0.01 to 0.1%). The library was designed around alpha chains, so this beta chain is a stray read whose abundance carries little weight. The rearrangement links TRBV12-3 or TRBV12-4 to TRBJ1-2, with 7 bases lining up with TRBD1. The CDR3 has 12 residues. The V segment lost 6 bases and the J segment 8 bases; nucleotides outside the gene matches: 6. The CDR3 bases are TGTGCCAGCAGCCCGACAGGGAGCGGCTACACCTTC. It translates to CASSPTGSGYTF.